This TCR beta chain was identified during a study of patients and donors after allogeneic stem cell transplantation (dated by TCRdb to 2020 to 2021). Many counts were recorded for this clonotype. The antigen it binds to is not known. No clone much larger than this one lies a single base away; base qualities are absent. The library was prepared using RT-PCR. Sequencing relied on a NextSeq 550. The raw public data were reprocessed by TCRdb itself: fastp quality trimming at Q25, MiXCR clonotype calling, in-frame beta chains only. Rows merge per CDR3 protein into single entries with the most common DNA and genes. This sample lists about 87,000 distinct CDR3 sequences; just under 5% were detected once. About 3% of the sample is held by the ten biggest clonotypes. The trim is 5 bases for V and 1 base for J, with a gap of 15 bases between the germline ends. Reading the germline V gene gives CDR1 ENHRY and CDR2 SYGVKD. Its CDR3 holds 16 amino acids, cysteine through phenylalanine. The kept DNA is CDR3 alone, 48 bases in frame from the first base.

The chain is made from TRBV10-3 and TRBJ2-1; TRBD1 is possibly the D segment (6 matching bases). This clonotype was sampled from a human donor who was either an allogeneic HSCT recipient or a stem cell or donor lymphocyte infusion donor (not recorded which). It is not recorded whose cells these are; they may come from a transplant donor. Sequencing used blood, either unsorted or a sorted T cell fraction (not recorded which). The DNA is as follows: TGTGCCATCAGTTCCTCTACAGGGCAATCCTACAATGAGCAGTTCTTC. The encoded protein is CAISSSTGQSYNEQFF.